The clone carrying this T cell receptor beta chain appeared a few times. No antigen is known for it. Repertoires were generated with immunoSEQ multiplex PCR, while TCRdb's copy carries only in-frame clones and drops some. Here the sample spans around 26,000 clones, roughly 76% being singletons. These data originate in a study of OX40 agonist ivuxolimab in advanced cancers. About the research overall: An anti-OX40 (CD134) antibody with agonistic activity, ivuxolimab, was administered to patients. A partial response was reached by three patients: one with hepatocellular carcinoma and two with cutaneous melanoma.

CDR3 length: 16 residues. Trimming stripped 3 bases from V and 7 bases from J, with 18 bases between. From germline, CDR1 is SEHNR and CDR2 FQNEAQ (reference sequence). Study observations and caveats: Which antigen the expanded peripheral T cells recognized is unknown.

The rearrangement uses TRBV7-9 and TRBJ2-2; D is possibly TRBD2 (5 bases). Sequencing was performed on CD4+ or CD8+ T cells sorted from blood, taken in a trial of the OX40 agonist ivuxolimab. The source of this sequence is an adult with an advanced solid tumor such as melanoma, head and neck, liver or kidney cancer. CDR3 nucleotide sequence: TGTGCCAGCAGCTTCCCCCGGGTAGAGGGCAGCGGGGAGCTGTTTTTT. This encodes CASSFPRVEGSGELFF.